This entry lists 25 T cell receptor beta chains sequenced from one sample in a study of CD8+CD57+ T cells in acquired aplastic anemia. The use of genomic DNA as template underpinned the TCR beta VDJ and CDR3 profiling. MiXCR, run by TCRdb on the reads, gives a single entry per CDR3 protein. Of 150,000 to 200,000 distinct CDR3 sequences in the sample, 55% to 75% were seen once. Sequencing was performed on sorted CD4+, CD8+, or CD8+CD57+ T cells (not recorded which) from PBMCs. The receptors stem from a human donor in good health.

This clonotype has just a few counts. CDR3 sequence reads: CASSSVAGTSYNEQFF. DNA of the CDR3: TGTGCCAGCTCATCTGTAGCGGGAACCTCCTACAATGAGCAGTTCTTC. The V gene is TRBV18, the J gene TRBJ2-1; 8 nucleotides line up with TRBD2. The V and J ends lost 5 bases and 0 bases, in that order; junction bases with no gene match: 6. Germline assignment: CDR1 KGHSH and CDR2 LQKENI. The length of the CDR3 is 16 residues.

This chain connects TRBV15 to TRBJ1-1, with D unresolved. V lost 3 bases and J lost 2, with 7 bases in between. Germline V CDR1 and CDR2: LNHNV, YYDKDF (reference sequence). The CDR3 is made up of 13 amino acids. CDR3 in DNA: TGTGCCACCAGCAGCGGATTTAACACTGAAGCTTTCTTT. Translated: CATSSGFNTEAFF. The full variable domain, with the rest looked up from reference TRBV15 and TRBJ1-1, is DAMVIQNPRYQVTQFGKPVTLSCSQTLNHNVMYWYQQKSSQAPKLLFHYYDKDFNNEADTPDNFQSRRPNTSFCFLDIRSPGLGDTAMYLCATSSGFNTEAFFGQGTRLTVV.

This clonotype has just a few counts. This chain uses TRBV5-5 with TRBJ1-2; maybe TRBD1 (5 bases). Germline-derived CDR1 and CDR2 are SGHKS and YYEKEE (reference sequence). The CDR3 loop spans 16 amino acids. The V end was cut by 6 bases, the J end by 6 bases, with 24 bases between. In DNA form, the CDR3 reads TGTGCCAGCACAAACGGACAACTTAGAGCCGTGGATGGCTACACCTTC. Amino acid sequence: CASTNGQLRAVDGYTF.

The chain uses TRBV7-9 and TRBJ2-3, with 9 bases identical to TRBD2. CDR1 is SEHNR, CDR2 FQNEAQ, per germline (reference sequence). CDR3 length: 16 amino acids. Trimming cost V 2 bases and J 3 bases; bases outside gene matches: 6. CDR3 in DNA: TGTGCCAGCAGCTTATCAGCGGGGGGAGGGACAGATACGCAGTATTTT. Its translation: CASSLSAGGGTDTQYF.

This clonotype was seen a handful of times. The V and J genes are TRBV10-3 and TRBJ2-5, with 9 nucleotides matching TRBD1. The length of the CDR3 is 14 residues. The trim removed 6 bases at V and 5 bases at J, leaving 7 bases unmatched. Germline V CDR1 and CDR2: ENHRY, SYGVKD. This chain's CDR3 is CAIRATGGGETQYF. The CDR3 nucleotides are TGTGCCATCAGGGCGACAGGGGGAGGGGAGACCCAGTACTTC.

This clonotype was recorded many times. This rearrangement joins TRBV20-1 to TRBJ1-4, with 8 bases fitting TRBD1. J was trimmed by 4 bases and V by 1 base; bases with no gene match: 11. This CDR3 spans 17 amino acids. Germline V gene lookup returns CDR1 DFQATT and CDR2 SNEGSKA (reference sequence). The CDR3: CSARGLTRQGFNEKLFF. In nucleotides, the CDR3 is TGCAGTGCTAGAGGCCTTACCCGACAGGGGTTTAATGAAAAACTGTTTTTT.

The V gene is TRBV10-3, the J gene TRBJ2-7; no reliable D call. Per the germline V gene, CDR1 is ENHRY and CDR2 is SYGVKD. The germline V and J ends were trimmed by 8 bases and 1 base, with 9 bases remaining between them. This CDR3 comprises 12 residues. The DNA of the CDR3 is TGTGCCATCGCTCTAGTTTCCTACGAGCAGTACTTC. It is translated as CAIALVSYEQYF.

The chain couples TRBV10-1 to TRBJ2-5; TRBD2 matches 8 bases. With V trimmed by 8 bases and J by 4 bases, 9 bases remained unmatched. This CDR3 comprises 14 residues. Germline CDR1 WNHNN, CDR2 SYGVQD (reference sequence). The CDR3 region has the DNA TGCGCCAGCGGGGACGGGGGGGCGCGAGAGACCCAGTACTTC. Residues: CASGDGGARETQYF.

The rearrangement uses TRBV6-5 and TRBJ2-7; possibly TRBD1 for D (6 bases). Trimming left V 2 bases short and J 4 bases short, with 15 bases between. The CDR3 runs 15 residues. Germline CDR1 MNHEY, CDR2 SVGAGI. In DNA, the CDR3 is TGTGCCAGCAGTTACAGACCAGACAGGCGTTACGAGCAGTACTTC. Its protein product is CASSYRPDRRYEQYF.

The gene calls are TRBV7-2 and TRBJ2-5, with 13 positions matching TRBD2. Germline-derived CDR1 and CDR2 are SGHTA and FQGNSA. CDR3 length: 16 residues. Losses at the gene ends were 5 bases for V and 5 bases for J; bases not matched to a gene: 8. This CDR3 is CASSLVGLAGAETQYF. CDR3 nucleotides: TGTGCCAGCAGCCTAGTCGGACTAGCGGGAGCCGAGACCCAGTACTTC.

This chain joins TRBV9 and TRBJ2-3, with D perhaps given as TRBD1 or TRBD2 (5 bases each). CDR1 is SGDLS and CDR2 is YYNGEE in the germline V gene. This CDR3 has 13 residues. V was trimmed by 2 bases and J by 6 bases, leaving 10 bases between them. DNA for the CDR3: TGTGCCAGCAGCGTGTGGGACCGGGATACGCAGTATTTT. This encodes CASSVWDRDTQYF. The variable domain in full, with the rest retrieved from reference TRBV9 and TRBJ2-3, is DSGVTQTPKHLITATGQRVTLRCSPRSGDLSVYWYQQSLDQGLQFLIQYYNGEERAKGNILERFSAQQFPDLHSELNLSSLELGDSALYFCASSVWDRDTQYFGPGTRLTVL.

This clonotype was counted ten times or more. CDR3 nucleotides: TGTGCCAGCAGCCTAGTCACAGGGGCACGGGGTTCACCCCTCCACTTT. Its translation is CASSLVTGARGSPLHF. This sequence joins TRBV27 and TRBJ1-6; 7 bases match TRBD1. The V segment lost 6 bases and the J segment 9 bases; nucleotides outside the gene matches: 14. Germline assignment: CDR1 MNHEY and CDR2 SMNVEV (reference sequence). CDR3 length: 16 amino acids.

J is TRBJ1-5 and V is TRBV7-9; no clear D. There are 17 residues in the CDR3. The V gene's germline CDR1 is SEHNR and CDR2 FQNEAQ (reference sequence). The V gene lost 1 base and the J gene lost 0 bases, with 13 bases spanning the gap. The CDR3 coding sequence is TGTGCCAGCAGCTTAGGTCCGGGGTTGGATAGCAATCAGCCCCAGCATTTT. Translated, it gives CASSLGPGLDSNQPQHF.

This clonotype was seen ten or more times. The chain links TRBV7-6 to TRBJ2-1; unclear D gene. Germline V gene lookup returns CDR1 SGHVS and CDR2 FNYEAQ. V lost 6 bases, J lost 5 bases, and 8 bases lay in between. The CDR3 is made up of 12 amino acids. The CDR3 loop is CASSTANNEQFF. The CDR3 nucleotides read TGTGCCAGCAGTACCGCCAACAATGAGCAGTTCTTC. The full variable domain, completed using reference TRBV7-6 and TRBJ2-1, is GAGVSQSPRYKVTKRGQDVALRCDPISGHVSLYWYRQALGQGPEFLTYFNYEAQQDKSGLPNDRFSAERPEGSISTLTIQRTEQRDSAMYRCASSTANNEQFFGPGTRLTVL.

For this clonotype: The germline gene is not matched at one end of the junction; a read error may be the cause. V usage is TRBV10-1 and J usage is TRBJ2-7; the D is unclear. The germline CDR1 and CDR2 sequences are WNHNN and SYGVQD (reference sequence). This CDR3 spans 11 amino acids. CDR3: CAISTPGEQYF. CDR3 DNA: TGTGCCATCAGCACACCGGGCGAGCAGTACTTC.

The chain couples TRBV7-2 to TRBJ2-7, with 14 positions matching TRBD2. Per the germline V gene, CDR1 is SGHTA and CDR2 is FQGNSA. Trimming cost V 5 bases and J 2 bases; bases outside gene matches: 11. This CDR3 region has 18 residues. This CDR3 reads CASSLRGLAGDIPYEQYF. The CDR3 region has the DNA TGTGCCAGCAGCCTCAGGGGACTAGCGGGGGATATCCCCTACGAGCAGTACTTC.

The CDR3: CATSDMDGRNDNEQFF. CDR3 DNA sequence: TGTGCCACCAGTGATATGGACGGGAGAAATGACAATGAGCAGTTCTTC. The chain uses TRBV24-1 and TRBJ2-1, with TRBD2 as a possible D gene (6 bases). Germline CDR1 KGHDR, CDR2 SFDVKD. The CDR3 is 16 amino acids. V lost 3 bases and J 5 bases, leaving 16 bases between the germline ends.

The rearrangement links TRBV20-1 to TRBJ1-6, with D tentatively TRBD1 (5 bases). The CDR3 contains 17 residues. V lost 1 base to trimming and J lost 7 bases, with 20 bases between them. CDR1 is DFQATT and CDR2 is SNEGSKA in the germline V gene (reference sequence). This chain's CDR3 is CSARAGRTTVGNSPLHF. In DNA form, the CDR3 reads TGCAGTGCTAGAGCGGGACGCACAACAGTCGGAAATTCACCCCTCCACTTT.

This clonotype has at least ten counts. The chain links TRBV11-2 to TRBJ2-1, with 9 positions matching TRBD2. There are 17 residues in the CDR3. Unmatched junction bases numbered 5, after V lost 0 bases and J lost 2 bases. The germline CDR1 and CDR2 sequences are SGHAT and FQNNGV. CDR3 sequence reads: CASSLDPAGGTYNEQFF. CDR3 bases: TGTGCCAGCAGCTTAGATCCAGCGGGAGGTACCTACAATGAGCAGTTCTTC. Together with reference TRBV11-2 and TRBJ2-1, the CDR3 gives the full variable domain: EAGVAQSPRYKIIEKRQSVAFWCNPISGHATLYWYQQILGQGPKLLIQFQNNGVVDDSQLPKDRFSAERLKGVDSTLKIQPAKLEDSAVYLCASSLDPAGGTYNEQFFGPGTRLTVL.

The DNA of the CDR3 is TGTGCCAGCAGGGGGGAATCCTACGAGCAGTACTTC. Encoded protein: CASRGESYEQYF. The chain has TRBV30 and TRBJ2-7, with a possible D match to TRBD1 (7 bases). Between the trimmed V and J ends, which lost 8 bases and 1 base, there was a span of 12 bases. Germline CDR1 and CDR2: GTSNPN and SVGIG (reference sequence). The CDR3 loop spans 12 amino acids.

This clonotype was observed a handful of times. This CDR3 is CSARPGGGPYEQYF. CDR3 DNA sequence: TGCAGTGCTAGGCCTGGAGGGGGACCTTACGAGCAGTACTTC. The chain employs TRBV20-1 and TRBJ2-7, with D perhaps given as TRBD1 or TRBD2 (6 bases each). Germline loops: CDR1 DFQATT, CDR2 SNEGSKA (reference sequence). Between the trimmed V and J ends, which lost 3 bases and 4 bases, there was a span of 16 bases. The CDR3 contains 14 residues.

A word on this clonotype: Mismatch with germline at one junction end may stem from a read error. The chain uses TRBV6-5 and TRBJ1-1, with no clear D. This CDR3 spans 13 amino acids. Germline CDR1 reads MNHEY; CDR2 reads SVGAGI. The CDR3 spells CAGSPTGNTEAFF. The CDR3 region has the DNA TGTGCCGGCAGCCCGACCGGGAACACTGAAGCTTTCTTT.

In DNA form, the CDR3 reads TGTGCCAGCAGCGTTGAAGCGGTGGAGGGGACCCAGTACTTC. Translation gives CASSVEAVEGTQYF. The chain links TRBV9 to TRBJ2-5; perhaps TRBD2 as D (6 bases). V lost 2 bases and J lost 7, with 15 bases in between. CDR3 length: 14 amino acids. CDR1 is SGDLS and CDR2 is YYNGEE in the germline V gene.

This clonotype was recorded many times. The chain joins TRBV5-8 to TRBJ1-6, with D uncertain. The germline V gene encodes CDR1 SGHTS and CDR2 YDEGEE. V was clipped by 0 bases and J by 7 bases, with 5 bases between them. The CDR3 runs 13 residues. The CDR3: CASSLVANSPLHF. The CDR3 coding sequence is TGTGCCAGCAGCTTGGTTGCGAATTCACCCCTCCACTTT.

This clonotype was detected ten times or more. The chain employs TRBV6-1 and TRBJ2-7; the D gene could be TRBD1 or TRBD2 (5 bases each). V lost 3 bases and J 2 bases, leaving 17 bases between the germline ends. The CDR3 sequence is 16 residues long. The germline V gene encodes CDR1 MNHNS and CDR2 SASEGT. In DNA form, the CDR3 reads TGTGCCAGCAGTGATGACATAGGGACCGTAACCTACGAGCAGTACTTC. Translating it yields CASSDDIGTVTYEQYF.